This TCR beta chain came from a study of shared clonotypes between healthy human individuals. CDR3 size: 19 residues. Germline V gene data show CDR1 as SGHRS and CDR2 as YFSETQ. V lost 4 bases to trimming and J lost 0 bases, with 23 bases between them. On sorted subsets, replicate PCRs used about 0.2 ug DNA, or some 28,000 T cell genomes. Libraries were prepared by immunoSEQ multiplex PCR; TCRdb keeps only in-frame clonotypes and omits some of them. Of millions of clones in the sample, around 95% are singletons; the top ten hold roughly 0.13%. The sequenced sample was naive CD4+ T cells sorted from blood. The subset is: CD45RA+ positively selected. The receptor comes from a man aged 18 to 29 in good health. This chain joins TRBV5-1 and TRBJ2-1, with a weak D call TRBD1 (6 bases). CDR3 protein: CASSPDGTPRIYSYNEQFF. CDR3 sequence (DNA): TGCGCCAGCAGCCCGGACGGGACACCTCGAATTTACTCCTACAATGAGCAGTTCTTC.